What follows are 29 T cell receptor beta chains derived from one specimen sequenced in a study of T-cell memory formation after mild COVID-19. TCRdb fed the 5' RACE reads into MiXCR, producing one record per CDR3 protein. This repertoire shows 350,000 to 500,000 distinct CDR3 sequences, under 25% found once; its top ten account for less than 15%. Sequencing was done on a sample of PBMCs or a T cell subset sorted from them (not recorded which). These receptors came from an adult woman who had mild COVID-19 (a few samples of this study predate the infection). Cell type and time point are not known.

As for this clonotype: A read error may be the cause here, since a much bigger clone is one base away. This chain joins TRBV5-1 and TRBJ2-3; 15 bases fit TRBD2. Germline V gene lookup returns CDR1 SGHRS and CDR2 YFSETQ. The CDR3 extends over 18 amino acids. The V segment lost 3 bases and the J segment 4 bases; nucleotides outside the gene matches: 9. The CDR3 spells CASSSAGLAGGHADTQYF. CDR3 nucleotide sequence: TGCGCCAGCAGCTCAGCCGGACTAGCGGGGGGGCATGCAGATACGCAGTATTTT.

In its sample, this clonotype was seen a few times. This chain joins TRBV7-6 and TRBJ2-2; D possibly matches TRBD1 or TRBD2 (5 bases each). Trimming took off 5 bases at V and 5 bases at J, with 18 bases between the two ends. In germline, CDR1 is SGHVS, CDR2 FNYEAQ. CDR3 size: 16 residues. The CDR3 region is CASSTGDGHPTGELFF. The CDR3 DNA reads as TGTGCCAGCAGCACCGGGGACGGTCATCCGACCGGGGAGCTGTTTTTT.

A few counts support this clonotype. The V and J genes are TRBV30 and TRBJ2-2; 7 bases agree with TRBD1. Losses at the gene ends were 2 bases for V and 4 bases for J; bases not matched to a gene: 16. CDR3 size: 18 residues. Germline lookup yields CDR1 GTSNPN and CDR2 SVGIG (reference sequence). Written as DNA, the CDR3 is TGTGCCTGGAGTCCCTTGGTTGGCCGGGACAGCAGCACCGGGGAGCTGTTTTTT. This codes for CAWSPLVGRDSSTGELFF.

CDR3 region: CASSFTSGSFTDTQYF. CDR3 nucleotide sequence: TGCGCCAGCAGCTTTACCAGCGGGAGCTTCACAGATACGCAGTATTTT. The J gene is TRBJ2-3, the V gene TRBV5-1; TRBD2 matches at 8 bases. Germline V gene lookup returns CDR1 SGHRS and CDR2 YFSETQ. The CDR3 consists of 16 residues. Unmatched junction bases numbered 7, after V lost 2 bases and J lost 2 bases.

This clonotype showed up just a few times. The chain couples TRBV12-3 or TRBV12-4 to TRBJ2-7; 8 bases agree with TRBD1. The trim removed 1 base at V and 2 bases at J, leaving 1 base unmatched. This CDR3 contains 14 residues. The CDR3 DNA sequence: TGTGCCAGCAGTTTAGAGGGACAGGCCTACGAGCAGTACTTC. As protein: CASSLEGQAYEQYF.

The chain combines TRBV12-3 or TRBV12-4 with TRBJ2-6; a possible D gene is TRBD1 (5 bases). The CDR3 totals 15 residues. V was shortened by 5 bases and J by 0 bases, with 8 bases between the two germline ends. CDR3 nucleotides: TGTGCCAGCAGTCGTGACAGCTCTGGGGCCAACGTCCTGACTTTC. This translates into CASSRDSSGANVLTF.

This clonotype appeared a few times. The chain links TRBV6-6 to TRBJ1-2; D is perhaps TRBD1 (6 bases). CDR1 and CDR2 from the germline V gene are MNHNY and SVGAGI (reference sequence). Between the trimmed V and J ends, which lost 4 bases and 3 bases, there was a span of 12 bases. The CDR3 contains 14 residues. In DNA form, the CDR3 reads TGTGCCAGCAGTTCAGGGGCTATGGACTATGGCTACACCTTC. This translates into CASSSGAMDYGYTF.

The CDR3 reads CASSSRQGASYTF. In nucleotides, the CDR3 is TGTGCCAGCAGTTCCAGACAGGGGGCGAGCTACACCTTC. The chain joins TRBV6-2 or TRBV6-3 to TRBJ1-2, with 10 nucleotides matching TRBD1. The germline V gene encodes CDR1 MNHEY and CDR2 SVGEGT. The CDR3 is 13 amino acids. V dropped 4 bases and J dropped 9; count of bases not matched to a gene: 5.

This clonotype has just a few counts. The chain links TRBV20-1 to TRBJ2-5; 10 nucleotides align to TRBD1. CDR3 length equals 13 residues. V gave up 6 bases and J gave up 5 bases; unmatched junction bases: 6. Germline CDR1 is DFQATT and CDR2 is SNEGSKA (reference sequence). CDR3 amino acids: CSAGTGESETQYF. DNA for the CDR3: TGCAGTGCCGGGACAGGGGAATCCGAGACCCAGTACTTC.

This chain uses TRBV6-2 or TRBV6-3 with TRBJ2-7, with 7 bases identical to TRBD2. The CDR3 loop spans 16 amino acids. With 4 bases clipped from V and 3 bases from J, the junction kept 12 bases outside the gene matches. CDR1 is MNHEY, CDR2 SVGEGT, per germline. The CDR3 protein is CASSFGGLADYYEQYF. Written as DNA, the CDR3 is TGTGCCAGCAGTTTCGGAGGGCTAGCGGACTACTACGAGCAGTACTTC.

Here the CDR3 reads CASSEGGVPEAFF. The CDR3 DNA reads as TGTGCCAGCAGTGAAGGAGGGGTTCCTGAAGCTTTCTTT. The V call is TRBV6-1, the J call TRBJ1-1; D is perhaps TRBD1 (5 bases). The CDR3 totals 13 residues. The V and J ends lost 1 base and 6 bases respectively, with 9 bases between them. CDR1 is MNHNS, CDR2 SASEGT, per germline.

This clonotype was found a few times. V usage is TRBV15 and J usage is TRBJ1-6; D gene uncertain. CDR1 and CDR2 from the germline V gene are LNHNV and YYDKDF (reference sequence). The CDR3 spans 12 residues. Trimming removed 0 bases from V and 6 bases from J, with 0 bases in between. This CDR3 is CATSRDNSPLHF. For the CDR3, the DNA is TGTGCCACCAGCAGAGATAATTCACCCCTCCACTTT. Full variable domain (remainder filled in from reference TRBV15 and TRBJ1-6): DAMVIQNPRYQVTQFGKPVTLSCSQTLNHNVMYWYQQKSSQAPKLLFHYYDKDFNNEADTPDNFQSRRPNTSFCFLDIRSPGLGDTAMYLCATSRDNSPLHFGNGTRLTVT.

This clonotype was counted at least ten times. The rearrangement uses TRBV5-1 and TRBJ1-1; 8 bases match TRBD1. This CDR3 has 15 residues. The germline V gene has CDR1 SGHRS and CDR2 YFSETQ. The V gene end was trimmed by 3 bases and the J gene end by 0 bases; junction bases not matched to a gene: 4. CDR3 nucleotides: TGCGCCAGCAGCTATCAGGGGGCGGTGAACACTGAAGCTTTCTTT. Encoded protein: CASSYQGAVNTEAFF.

The V call is TRBV4-1, the J call TRBJ2-2; 9 bases are shared with TRBD1. The CDR3 is 21 residues long. The trim removed 1 base at V and 7 bases at J, leaving 22 bases unmatched. Per germline, CDR1 MGHRA and CDR2 YSYEKL. The CDR3, as DNA: TGCGCCAGCAGCCAAGGTTCGCTCTTCTACAGGGGGCCTCAGAGGGACGGGGAGCTGTTTTTT. Translated: CASSQGSLFYRGPQRDGELFF.

The V gene is TRBV7-9, the J gene TRBJ2-7; D may correspond to TRBD1 or TRBD2 (5 bases each). The CDR3 totals 15 residues. CDR1 is SEHNR and CDR2 is FQNEAQ in the germline V gene (reference sequence). V was pared by 2 bases and J by 7 bases, with 18 bases between. The CDR3 protein is CASSLKVQGEWEQYF. The CDR3 bases are TGTGCCAGCAGCTTAAAGGTTCAAGGGGAGTGGGAGCAGTACTTC. Variable domain in full (rest from reference TRBV7-9 and TRBJ2-7): DTGVSQNPRHKITKRGQNVTFRCDPISEHNRLYWYRQTLGQGPEFLTYFQNEAQLEKSRLLSDRFSAERPKGSFSTLEIQRTEQGDSAMYLCASSLKVQGEWEQYFGPGTRLTVT.

This clonotype was recorded many times. The CDR3 protein is CSGELAGNTGELFF. DNA of the CDR3: TGCAGCGGGGAACTAGCGGGAAACACCGGGGAGCTGTTTTTT. The rearrangement joins TRBV29-1 to TRBJ2-2, with TRBD2 matching 10 bases. Germline V lookup: CDR1 SQVTM, CDR2 ANQGSEA. This CDR3 region has 14 residues. The V gene end was trimmed by 7 bases and the J gene end by 2 bases; junction bases not matched to a gene: 4.

This clonotype was detected only once. The rearrangement links TRBV20-1 to TRBJ1-4; 10 nucleotides match TRBD1. The CDR3 runs to 12 residues. Germline lookup yields CDR1 DFQATT and CDR2 SNEGSKA (reference sequence). The CDR3 loop is CRTGGRGEKLFF. CDR3 nucleotide sequence: TGCAGGACAGGGGGCCGGGGTGAAAAACTGTTTTTT.

V and J are TRBV25-1 and TRBJ2-7; D call uncertain. CDR3 length equals 11 residues. Germline loops: CDR1 MGHDK, CDR2 SYGVNS. V lost 3 bases and J 2 bases, leaving 2 bases between the germline ends. CDR3 amino acids: CASSDAYEQYF. In DNA, the CDR3 is TGTGCCAGCAGTGATGCCTACGAGCAGTACTTC.

The sample holds a few counts of this clonotype. The chain recombines TRBV6-5 with TRBJ2-7; 12 bases match TRBD2. This CDR3 spans 15 amino acids. CDR1 is MNHEY and CDR2 is SVGAGI in the germline V gene. V was pared by 6 bases and J by 3 bases, with 6 bases of the junction left unmatched. The CDR3 DNA is TGTGCCAGCAGGACGACTAGCGGGGGAAACTACGAGCAGTACTTC. Its translation: CASRTTSGGNYEQYF.

The chain has TRBV5-1 and TRBJ2-7; 10 nucleotides agree with TRBD1. The J segment lost 6 bases and the V segment lost 5 bases, leaving 5 bases of the junction unmatched. This CDR3 has 13 amino acids. Germline V gene data show CDR1 as SGHRS and CDR2 as YFSETQ. The CDR3 region has the DNA TGCGCCAGCAGAGGACAGGGGGTGTTCGAGCAGTACTTC. Protein product: CASRGQGVFEQYF.

This clonotype was observed a few times. This rearrangement joins TRBV7-8 to TRBJ2-3, with D possibly called TRBD1 or TRBD2 (5 bases each). The ends were cut back, 1 base at V and 10 bases at J, with 30 bases in the middle. CDR3 size: 19 residues. Germline loops: CDR1 SGHVS, CDR2 FQNEAQ. DNA for the CDR3: TGTGCCAGCAGCTTAGTGGAGTATGTGGGGGACGGAGACAACGAGGCGCAGTATTTT. Residues: CASSLVEYVGDGDNEAQYF.

The gene calls are TRBV19 and TRBJ2-2; 7 bases are a match to TRBD1. The CDR3 has 15 amino acids. Per germline, CDR1 LNHDA and CDR2 SQIVND (reference sequence). V shed 6 bases, J shed 4 bases, and the junction held 8 bases outside the gene matches. DNA of the CDR3: TGTGCCAGTAGCGCACGACAGGGATCCACCGGGGAGCTGTTTTTT. Translated, it gives CASSARQGSTGELFF.

The genes are TRBV20-1 and TRBJ2-1, with D uncertain. The germline V gene encodes CDR1 DFQATT and CDR2 SNEGSKA (reference sequence). The CDR3 spans 16 residues. Between the trimmed V and J ends, which lost 5 bases and 7 bases, there was a span of 24 bases. The chain's CDR3 is CSAAHSPRTSANEQFF. The CDR3, as DNA: TGCAGTGCTGCCCATAGCCCCAGGACCTCGGCAAATGAGCAGTTCTTC.

This clonotype came up once. The chain combines TRBV16 with TRBJ1-5, with TRBD1 matching 8 bases. The V gene's germline CDR1 is KGHSY and CDR2 FQNENV. With 0 bases clipped from V and 12 bases from J, the junction kept 4 bases outside the gene matches. CDR3 size: 13 residues. CDR3 sequence reads: CASSQSLTGGQHF. In DNA form, the CDR3 reads TGTGCCAGCAGCCAATCGCTTACAGGGGGCCAGCATTTT.

The chain carries TRBV12-3 or TRBV12-4 and TRBJ2-4; the D gene is possibly TRBD2 (6 bases). Trimming removed 7 bases at V and 7 bases at J, with 8 bases between. CDR3 length: 11 amino acids. In DNA, the CDR3 is TGTGCCAGCACCCGGGGGAACATTCAGTACTTC. Residues: CASTRGNIQYF.

In this sample, this clonotype is medium-sized. The chain recombines TRBV5-1 with TRBJ2-1; TRBD2 matches 15 bases. V was pared by 3 bases and J by 0 bases, with 4 bases of the junction left unmatched. CDR3 length equals 18 residues. Germline lookup yields CDR1 SGHRS and CDR2 YFSETQ. Here the CDR3 DNA reads TGCGCCAGCAGCTCCGGGACTAGCGGGAGGAGCTCCTACAATGAGCAGTTCTTC. Its protein is CASSSGTSGRSSYNEQFF.

The chain couples TRBV12-3 or TRBV12-4 to TRBJ1-3; 8 bases are shared with TRBD1. V shed 6 bases, J shed 0 bases, and the junction held 7 bases outside the gene matches. The CDR3 extends over 16 amino acids. CDR3 nucleotide sequence: TGTGCCAGCAGCTCCTTCAGGGGGCTCTCTGGAAACACCATATATTTT. This translates into CASSSFRGLSGNTIYF.

This clonotype turned up a few times. CDR3 sequence (DNA): TGTGCCACCAGCAGAGGGGGGGGACAGGCCTACGAGCAGTACTTC. Translation: CATSRGGGQAYEQYF. The V gene is TRBV15, the J gene TRBJ2-7; D may be TRBD1 (8 bases). The CDR3 is 15 residues long. Germline-derived CDR1 and CDR2 are LNHNV and YYDKDF (reference sequence). V was clipped by 1 base and J by 2 bases, with 12 bases between them.

This chain connects TRBV20-1 to TRBJ2-1, with TRBD2 matching 16 bases. V dropped 0 bases and J dropped 9; count of bases not matched to a gene: 8. CDR1 and CDR2 (germline): DFQATT, SNEGSKA (reference sequence). CDR3 size: 17 residues. The CDR3 protein is CSARDPGTSGRAVEQFF. In DNA, the CDR3 is TGCAGTGCTAGAGATCCCGGGACTAGCGGGAGGGCCGTTGAGCAGTTCTTC.